These 9 T cell receptor beta chains came from one sample sequenced in a study of T cells after yellow fever vaccination. TCRdb analysed the 5' RACE reads with MiXCR anew, one entry per CDR3 protein. Found here are 250,000 to 400,000 distinct CDR3 sequences, around 4.5% of them singletons; the top ten hold 15% to 20%. The sequencing here drew on PBMCs, taken 15 days after the yellow fever booster vaccination. These receptors came from a man aged 18 to 29 who received the YFV17D yellow fever vaccine.

A few counts support this clonotype. This chain links TRBV29-1 with TRBJ2-5; D is undetermined. This CDR3 contains 11 residues. Germline V lookup: CDR1 SQVTM, CDR2 ANQGSEA. Trimming took 7 bases from V and 4 from J, leaving 10 bases between them. CDR3: CSAGERETQYF. The DNA of the CDR3 is TGCAGCGCTGGGGAACGAGAGACCCAGTACTTC.

At least ten counts were recorded for this clonotype. The rearrangement links TRBV7-2 to TRBJ1-5; D is unclear. Germline V gene lookup returns CDR1 SGHTA and CDR2 FQGNSA. The CDR3 covers 13 residues. Between the trimmed V and J ends, which lost 5 bases and 3 bases, there was a span of 8 bases. The DNA of the CDR3 is TGTGCCAGCAGCACCCGAACCAATCAGCCCCAGCATTTT. Its translation: CASSTRTNQPQHF.

This clonotype has ten or more counts. This chain uses TRBV5-1 with TRBJ2-2; 9 nucleotides align to TRBD1. The junction had 5 bases not matched to a gene; V was cut back by 4 bases and J by 1 base. This CDR3 contains 16 residues. Germline CDR1 reads SGHRS; CDR2 reads YFSETQ. The CDR3 is CASSPGQGLNTGELFF. CDR3 bases: TGCGCCAGCAGCCCCGGACAGGGGTTGAACACCGGGGAGCTGTTTTTT.

V and J are TRBV7-9 and TRBJ2-2; unclear D gene. V was pared by 5 bases and J by 1 base, with 11 bases between. The CDR3 loop spans 15 amino acids. Germline CDR1 and CDR2: SEHNR and FQNEAQ (reference sequence). Here the CDR3 DNA reads TGTGCCAGCAGCCCCGCGTTGGGGAACACCGGGGAGCTGTTTTTT. Translated, it gives CASSPALGNTGELFF.

The table lists this clonotype with many counts. The genes are TRBV5-6 and TRBJ2-5; possibly TRBD2 for D (6 bases). The ends were cut back, 0 bases at V and 4 bases at J, with 13 bases in the middle. The germline V gene encodes CDR1 SGHDT and CDR2 YYEEEE. This CDR3 comprises 15 residues. The CDR3 region has the DNA TGTGCCAGCAGCTTGGAGCCGGGGGTTGGAGAGACCCAGTACTTC. The encoded protein is CASSLEPGVGETQYF.

This clonotype was seen many times. The chain couples TRBV7-2 to TRBJ2-5; D unclear. This CDR3 comprises 12 residues. Trimming left V 1 base short and J 4 bases short, with 4 bases between. Per germline, CDR1 SGHTA and CDR2 FQGNSA. The DNA for the CDR3 is TGTGCCAGCAGCTTAGGTCCAGAGACCCAGTACTTC. Its translation is CASSLGPETQYF.

This clonotype was counted a few times. The genes are TRBV2 and TRBJ1-2; D not certain. Germline V gene sequence: CDR1 SNHLY, CDR2 FYNNEI. V lost 3 bases, J lost 2 bases, and 4 bases lay in between. CDR3 length: 12 amino acids. The CDR3 nucleotides read TGTGCCAGCAGTGACGAAAACTATGGCTACACCTTC. Its translation is CASSDENYGYTF.

This clonotype came up many times. The J gene is TRBJ2-4, the V gene TRBV7-2; no clear D. Trimming left V 2 bases short and J 8 bases short, with 4 bases between. CDR3 length equals 11 residues. Per the germline V gene, CDR1 is SGHTA and CDR2 is FQGNSA. CDR3 coding DNA: TGTGCCAGCAGCTTACTCGACATTCAGTACTTC. As protein: CASSLLDIQYF. Supplemented by reference TRBV7-2 and TRBJ2-4, the full variable domain reads GAGVSQSPSNKVTEKGKDVELRCDPISGHTALYWYRQSLGQGLEFLIYFQGNSAPDKSGLPSDRFSAERTGGSVSTLTIQRTQQEDSAVYLCASSLLDIQYFGAGTRLSVL.

The chain has TRBV9 and TRBJ2-3; D not certain. Deletions cut 4 bases from V and 0 bases from J, with 15 bases between. Germline CDR1 SGDLS, CDR2 YYNGEE. This CDR3 is built from 16 residues. DNA for the CDR3: TGTGCCAGCAGCATCGACTGGGAAACTAGCACAGATACGCAGTATTTT. Protein: CASSIDWETSTDTQYF.